These 4 T cell receptor beta chains were sequenced from one sample in a study of blood T cell repertoires in COVID-19. The repertoire was sequenced with immunoSEQ multiplex PCR; TCRdb's copy has only in-frame clones and lacks some. This table has over 250,000 clones, about nine tenths appearing once. The sequencing sample was made of peripheral blood. The receptors shown here come from a woman in her twenties or thirties with COVID-19, enrolled during active disease.

The V gene is TRBV15, the J gene TRBJ1-1, with 7 nucleotides matching TRBD1. V lost 3 bases, J lost 1 base, and 5 bases stayed unmatched. CDR3 length: 15 residues. Per germline, CDR1 LNHNV and CDR2 YYDKDF (reference sequence). The CDR3 region is CATSSGDRANTEAFF. The CDR3 bases are TGTGCCACCAGCAGTGGGGACAGAGCGAACACTGAAGCTTTCTTT.

This clone has just one count. This chain uses TRBV7-9 with TRBJ2-7; 8 positions match TRBD1. Germline trimming cut 4 bases from V and 0 bases from J; bases unmatched to any gene: 11. The CDR3 is 17 amino acids. Germline lookup yields CDR1 SEHNR and CDR2 FQNEAQ (reference sequence). In nucleotides, the CDR3 is TGTGCCAGCAGCTACAGTCCCCTGACAGGGGTCTCCTACGAGCAGTACTTC. Residues: CASSYSPLTGVSYEQYF. The whole variable domain, filled in from reference TRBV7-9 and TRBJ2-7, reads DTGVSQNPRHKITKRGQNVTFRCDPISEHNRLYWYRQTLGQGPEFLTYFQNEAQLEKSRLLSDRFSAERPKGSFSTLEIQRTEQGDSAMYLCASSYSPLTGVSYEQYFGPGTRLTVT.

This clone was seen a few times. The chain joins TRBV12-3 or TRBV12-4 to TRBJ1-2; D possibly corresponds to TRBD1 (5 bases). V was clipped by 6 bases and J by 4 bases, with 12 bases between them. CDR3 length: 13 residues. CDR3 nucleotides: TGTGCCAGCAGCCGCGGGAGGGGCTATGGCTACACCTTC. It specifies CASSRGRGYGYTF.

The rearrangement uses TRBV6-6 and TRBJ2-1; TRBD1 is a possible D gene (5 bases). CDR1 is MNHNY and CDR2 is SVGAGI in the germline V gene (reference sequence). The CDR3 loop spans 15 amino acids. With 2 bases removed from V and 5 bases from J, the gap between germline ends came to 13 bases. The CDR3 sequence is CASSYPTDANNEQFF. Here the CDR3 DNA reads TGTGCCAGCAGTTACCCGACAGACGCAAACAATGAGCAGTTCTTC.